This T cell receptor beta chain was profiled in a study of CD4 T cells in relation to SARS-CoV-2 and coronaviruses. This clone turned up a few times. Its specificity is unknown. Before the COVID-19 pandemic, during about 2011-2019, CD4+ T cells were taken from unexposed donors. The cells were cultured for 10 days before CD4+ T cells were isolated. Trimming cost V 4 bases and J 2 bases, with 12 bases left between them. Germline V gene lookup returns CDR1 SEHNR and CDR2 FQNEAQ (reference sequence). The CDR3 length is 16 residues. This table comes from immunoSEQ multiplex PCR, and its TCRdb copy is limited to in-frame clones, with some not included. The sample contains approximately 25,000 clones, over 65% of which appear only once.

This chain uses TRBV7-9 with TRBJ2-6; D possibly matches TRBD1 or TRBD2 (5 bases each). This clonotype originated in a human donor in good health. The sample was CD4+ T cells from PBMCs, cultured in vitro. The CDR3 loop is CASSSGRRTGANVLTF. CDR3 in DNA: TGTGCCAGCAGCTCGGGACGGCGGACTGGGGCCAACGTCCTGACTTTC.